This is a list of T cell receptor beta chains from one sample in a study of identical twins. MiXCR was run by TCRdb on the 5' RACE reads, yielding one entry per CDR3 protein. The sample contains some 560,000 distinct CDR3 sequences, more than 9% of which appear only once. Another study also made use of these data, one on yellow fever vaccine responses in identical twins.

Material: PBMCs. Receptors were obtained from a woman aged 18-29 years in good health. Both conserved end residues are part of each CDR3. D genes are given only for firm matches. The size entry is marked missing in some rows and otherwise reads once, few, many or a size class.

.	.	TRBV4-3	TRBJ2-1	CANERNGKYNEQFF	TGCGCTAATGAACGGAACGGGAAGTACAATGAGCAGTTCTTC
.	.	TRBV20-1	TRBJ2-3	CSALGLVTDTQYF	TGCAGTGCTCTCGGACTCGTCACAGATACGCAGTATTTT
.	TRBD1	TRBV28	TRBJ2-5	CASSYKQFSRGREETQYF	TGTGCCAGCAGTTACAAACAATTTAGTAGGGGGCGCGAAGAGACCCAGTACTTC
few	.	TRBV4-3	TRBJ2-7	CASSQDRDGFYEQYF	TGCGCCAGCAGCCAAGACAGGGATGGGTTCTACGAGCAGTACTTC
.	TRBD1	TRBV3-1	TRBJ2-2	CASSQSDRYPGELFF	TGTGCCAGCAGCCAGTCGGACAGGTACCCCGGGGAGCTGTTTTTT
few	.	TRBV9	TRBJ2-5	CASSVFGGYQETQYF	TGTGCCAGCAGCGTATTCGGGGGCTACCAAGAGACCCAGTACTTC
few	.	TRBV4-2	TRBJ2-4	CASSQVRGGAKNIQYF	TGTGCCAGCAGCCAAGTGAGGGGGGGCGCCAAAAACATTCAGTACTTC
many	.	TRBV29-1	TRBJ2-7	CSARAIGGAGSYEQYF	TGCAGCGCCCGAGCGATTGGGGGCGCGGGCTCCTACGAGCAGTACTTC
few	TRBD2	TRBV12-3/TRBV12-4	TRBJ2-7	CASSLETSGSRYEQYF	TGTGCCAGCAGTTTAGAAACTAGCGGGAGTCGCTACGAGCAGTACTTC
many	TRBD1	TRBV29-1	TRBJ2-3	CSATTGEGTDTQYF	TGCAGCGCCACAACAGGGGAAGGCACAGATACGCAGTATTTT
.	.	TRBV7-2	TRBJ1-2	CASSRPVIRSGYTF	TGTGCCAGCAGCCGACCCGTCATTAGGAGTGGCTACACCTTC